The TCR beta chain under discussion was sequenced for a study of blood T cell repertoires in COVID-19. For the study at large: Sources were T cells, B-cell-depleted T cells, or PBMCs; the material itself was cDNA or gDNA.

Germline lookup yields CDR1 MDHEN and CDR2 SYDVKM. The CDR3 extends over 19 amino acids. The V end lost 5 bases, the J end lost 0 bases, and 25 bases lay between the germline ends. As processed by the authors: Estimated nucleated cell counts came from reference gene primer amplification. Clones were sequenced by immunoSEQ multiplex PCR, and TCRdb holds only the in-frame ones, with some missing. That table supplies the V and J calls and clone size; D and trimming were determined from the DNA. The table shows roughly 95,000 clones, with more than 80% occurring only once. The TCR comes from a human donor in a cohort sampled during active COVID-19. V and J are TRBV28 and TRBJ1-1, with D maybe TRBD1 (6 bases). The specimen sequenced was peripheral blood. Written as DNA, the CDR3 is TGTGCCAGCAGTCCCATTACGGGATGGGGGCTGGGGATGAACACTGAAGCTTTCTTT. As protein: CASSPITGWGLGMNTEAFF. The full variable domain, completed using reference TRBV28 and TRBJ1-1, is DVKVTQSSRYLVKRTGEKVFLECVQDMDHENMFWYRQDPGLGLRLIYFSYDVKMKEKGDIPEGYSVSREKKERFSLILESASTNQTSMYLCASSPITGWGLGMNTEAFFGQGTRLTVV.